This T cell receptor beta chain emerged from a study of T cell changes during pregnancy in multiple sclerosis. Germline assignment: CDR1 MNHEY and CDR2 SVGAGI. V dropped 3 bases and J dropped 9 bases, with 20 bases sitting between them. The CDR3 extends over 15 amino acids. In its sample, this clone was seen once. Assay: immunoSEQ multiplex PCR; the TCRdb copy retains only in-frame clones and omits some. Seen here are 35,000 to 50,000 clones, roughly 90% observed once, and the top ten hold roughly 4.8%. The sequences come from peripheral blood, collected in the second trimester of pregnancy. V is TRBV6-5 and J is TRBJ2-5, with a possible D match to TRBD1 (5 bases). The clonotype originates from a female donor in good health, enrolled as a control in a pregnancy study. This chain's CDR3 is CASSYIQAPPRAQYF. The CDR3 coding sequence is TGTGCCAGCAGTTATATACAAGCGCCTCCCAGGGCCCAGTACTTC.